The next 15 T cell receptor beta chains were all read from a single sample in a study of T-cell reconstitution after alpha-beta-depleted transplantation in children. The TCRbeta library was prepared with unique molecular identifiers. TCRdb re-called the PCR reads through MiXCR, storing one row per CDR3 protein. The sample contains approximately 88,000 distinct CDR3 sequences, approximately 12% of which appear only once. The sequencing used PBMCs from the stem cell graft donor, collected from the stem cell graft. The receptors were sampled from a human donor who donated a stem cell graft to a child with inherited bone marrow failure.

This clonotype came up many times. The rearrangement uses TRBV7-8 and TRBJ2-7, with D maybe TRBD1 (5 bases). There are 13 residues in the CDR3. Per the germline V gene, CDR1 is SGHVS and CDR2 is FQNEAQ. Trimming cost V 2 bases and J 7 bases, with 12 bases left between them. The CDR3 DNA follows: TGTGCCAGCAGCTTACGGCCAGGGTATGAGCAGTACTTC. Protein: CASSLRPGYEQYF. The full variable domain, its missing parts supplied by reference TRBV7-8 and TRBJ2-7, is GAGVSQSPRYKVAKRGQDVALRCDPISGHVSLFWYQQALGQGPEFLTYFQNEAQLDKSGLPSDRFFAERPEGSVSTLKIQRTQQEDSAVYLCASSLRPGYEQYFGPGTRLTVT.

The chain has TRBV20-1 and TRBJ1-6; no firm D call. Germline V gene data show CDR1 as DFQATT and CDR2 as SNEGSKA (reference sequence). V lost 3 bases and J lost 7, with 13 bases in between. The CDR3 is 14 residues long. The CDR3 is CSARPWGFNSPLHF. Here the CDR3 DNA reads TGCAGTGCTAGGCCGTGGGGATTCAATTCACCCCTCCACTTT.

This clonotype has ten or more counts. The chain has TRBV5-1 and TRBJ1-3; weak D call: TRBD1 (5 bases). Germline CDR1 is SGHRS and CDR2 is YFSETQ. The CDR3 is 14 amino acids. Trimming removed 4 bases at V and 2 bases at J, with 10 bases between. CDR3 sequence (DNA): TGCGCCAGCAGCCTCGACAGTGCTGGAAACACCATATATTTT. Its translation: CASSLDSAGNTIYF.

This clonotype appeared many times. The chain couples TRBV15 to TRBJ2-7, with D uncertain. Trimming cost V 5 bases and J 1 base, with 9 bases left between them. The CDR3 contains 13 residues. Germline V gives CDR1 LNHNV, CDR2 YYDKDF (reference sequence). The CDR3 coding sequence is TGTGCCACCAGCGAGCGTAATTCCTACGAGCAGTACTTC. Protein: CATSERNSYEQYF.

The table lists this clonotype with many counts. The J gene is TRBJ2-1, the V gene TRBV5-1, with 7 bases matching TRBD1. V shed 3 bases, J shed 5 bases, and the junction held 2 bases outside the gene matches. The CDR3 covers 13 residues. The germline CDR1 and CDR2 sequences are SGHRS and YFSETQ. This CDR3 reads CASSSGQNNEQFF. CDR3 DNA: TGCGCCAGCAGCTCGGGACAGAACAATGAGCAGTTCTTC. Based on the CDR3 plus reference TRBV5-1 and TRBJ2-1, the full variable domain is KAGVTQTPRYLIKTRGQQVTLSCSPISGHRSVSWYQQTPGQGLQFLFEYFSETQRNKGNFPGRFSGRQFSNSRSEMNVSTLELGDSALYLCASSSGQNNEQFFGPGTRLTVL.

The chain uses TRBV11-1 and TRBJ2-4; TRBD2 matches at 9 bases. Germline CDR1 reads SGHAT; CDR2 reads FQDESV (reference sequence). Trimming took 3 bases from V and 15 from J; bases not matched to a gene: 9. The CDR3 is 13 residues long. The CDR3 sequence is CASSLEAGGPRYF. In DNA form, the CDR3 reads TGTGCCAGCAGCTTGGAGGCGGGAGGGCCCCGGTACTTC.

This clonotype was counted at least ten times. The chain couples TRBV12-3 or TRBV12-4 to TRBJ2-7; 8 positions agree with TRBD1. After removal of 5 bases from V and 6 bases from J, the junction contained 12 bases not matched to a gene. This CDR3 comprises 15 residues. The CDR3 here is CASSRRGTGESEQYF. The DNA of the CDR3 is TGTGCCAGCAGTCGTAGGGGGACAGGAGAATCCGAGCAGTACTTC.

The chain employs TRBV7-3 and TRBJ2-1; 11 positions match TRBD2. V gave up 5 bases and J gave up 4 bases; unmatched junction bases: 4. Germline CDR1 is SGHTA and CDR2 is FQGTGA. This CDR3 has 15 amino acids. The CDR3 loop reads CASSEGLAEYNEQFF. Written as DNA, the CDR3 is TGTGCCAGCAGCGAGGGACTAGCGGAGTACAATGAGCAGTTCTTC.

At least ten counts were recorded for this clonotype. CDR3: CASSLAGGSGELFF. For the CDR3, the DNA is TGTGCCAGCAGCTTAGCGGGAGGCAGCGGGGAGCTGTTTTTT. This sequence joins TRBV5-4 and TRBJ2-2; 9 nucleotides line up with TRBD2. This CDR3 contains 14 residues. Germline loops: CDR1 SGHNT, CDR2 YYREEE (reference sequence). Trimming removed 2 bases from V and 7 bases from J; junction bases left unmatched: 3.

In this sample, this clonotype turned up a few times. The chain couples TRBV7-2 to TRBJ1-6; 8 bases map to TRBD1. CDR3 length: 15 residues. CDR1 is SGHTA and CDR2 is FQGNSA in the germline V gene. Trimming removed 1 base from V and 10 bases from J; junction bases left unmatched: 6. CDR3 nucleotides: TGTGCCAGCAGCTTAGAGGGCAGGGGGCTCTCACCCCTCCACTTT. It codes for CASSLEGRGLSPLHF.

This clonotype has only a few counts. The chain is built from TRBV4-3 and TRBJ2-1, with TRBD1 as a possible D gene (6 bases). Trimming took off 4 bases at V and 8 bases at J, with 18 bases between the two ends. This CDR3 has 15 amino acids. CDR1 is LGHNA, CDR2 YSLEER, per germline. CDR3 nucleotide sequence: TGCGCCAGCAGCCTATCCCTCCAGGGGAGTGATGAGCAGTTCTTC. Translation: CASSLSLQGSDEQFF.

The chain joins TRBV7-8 to TRBJ2-7; D unresolved. The CDR3 consists of 13 residues. Germline V gene lookup returns CDR1 SGHVS and CDR2 FQNEAQ. Trimming took off 1 base at V and 5 bases at J, with 9 bases between the two ends. CDR3 nucleotide sequence: TGTGCCAGCAGCTTAGAGATAGAAGACGAGCAGTACTTC. Its protein product is CASSLEIEDEQYF. Filled out from reference TRBV7-8 and TRBJ2-7, the complete variable domain reads GAGVSQSPRYKVAKRGQDVALRCDPISGHVSLFWYQQALGQGPEFLTYFQNEAQLDKSGLPSDRFFAERPEGSVSTLKIQRTQQEDSAVYLCASSLEIEDEQYFGPGTRLTVT.

In its sample, this clonotype was seen a few times. The V call is TRBV5-6, the J call TRBJ2-2; tentatively, D is TRBD1 or TRBD2 (5 bases each). Germline values: CDR1 SGHDT, CDR2 YYEEEE. Trimming took off 3 bases at V and 4 bases at J, with 10 bases between the two ends. The CDR3 runs 14 residues. CDR3: CASSSGLGTGELFF. CDR3 sequence (DNA): TGTGCCAGCAGCTCGGGGCTCGGCACCGGGGAGCTGTTTTTT.

This clonotype was counted at least ten times. The rearrangement links TRBV7-9 to TRBJ1-1, with no clear D. CDR3 length equals 13 residues. Germline V gene lookup returns CDR1 SEHNR and CDR2 FQNEAQ (reference sequence). V was shortened by 1 base and J by 1 base, with 4 bases between the two germline ends. CDR3 residues: CASSLVTNTEAFF. In DNA form, the CDR3 reads TGTGCCAGCAGCTTAGTGACGAACACTGAAGCTTTCTTT.

Ten or more counts support this clonotype. This chain joins TRBV20-1 and TRBJ2-3, with D perhaps matching TRBD2 (7 bases). The CDR3 length is 15 residues. Germline V gene lookup returns CDR1 DFQATT and CDR2 SNEGSKA (reference sequence). The V and J ends lost 4 bases and 1 base respectively, with 15 bases between them. DNA for the CDR3: TGCAGTGCTACTCTCGGGGGGCAACGCACAGATACGCAGTATTTT. Amino acids: CSATLGGQRTDTQYF.